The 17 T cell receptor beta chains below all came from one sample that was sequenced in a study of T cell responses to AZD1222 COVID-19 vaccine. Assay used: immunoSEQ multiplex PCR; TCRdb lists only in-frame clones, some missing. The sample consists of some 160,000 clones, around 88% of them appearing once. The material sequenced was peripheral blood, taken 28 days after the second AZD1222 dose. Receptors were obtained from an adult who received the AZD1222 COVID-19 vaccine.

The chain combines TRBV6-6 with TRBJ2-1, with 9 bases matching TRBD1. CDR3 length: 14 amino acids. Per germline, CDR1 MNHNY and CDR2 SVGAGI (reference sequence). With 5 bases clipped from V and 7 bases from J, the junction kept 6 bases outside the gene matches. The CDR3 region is CASSTWDRVNEQFF. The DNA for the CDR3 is TGTGCCAGCAGTACTTGGGACAGGGTTAATGAGCAGTTCTTC.

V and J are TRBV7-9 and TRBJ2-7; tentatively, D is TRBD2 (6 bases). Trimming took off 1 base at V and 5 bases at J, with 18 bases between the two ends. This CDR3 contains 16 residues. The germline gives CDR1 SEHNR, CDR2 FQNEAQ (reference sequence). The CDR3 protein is CASSLGYRGIINEQYF. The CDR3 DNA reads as TGTGCCAGCAGCTTAGGTTATCGGGGGATAATCAACGAGCAGTACTTC.

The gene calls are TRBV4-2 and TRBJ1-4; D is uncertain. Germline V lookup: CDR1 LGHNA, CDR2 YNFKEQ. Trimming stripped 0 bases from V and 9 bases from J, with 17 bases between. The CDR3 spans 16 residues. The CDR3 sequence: CASSQDLGAAGKKLFF. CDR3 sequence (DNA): TGTGCCAGCAGCCAAGACTTAGGAGCAGCGGGGAAAAAACTGTTTTTT.

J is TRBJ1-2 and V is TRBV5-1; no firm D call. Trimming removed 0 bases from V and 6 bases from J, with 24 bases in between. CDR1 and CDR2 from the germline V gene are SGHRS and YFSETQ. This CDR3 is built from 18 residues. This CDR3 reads CASSLASGLTPVGNGYTF. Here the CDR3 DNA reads TGCGCCAGCAGCTTGGCCTCGGGTTTAACCCCGGTCGGAAATGGCTACACCTTC.

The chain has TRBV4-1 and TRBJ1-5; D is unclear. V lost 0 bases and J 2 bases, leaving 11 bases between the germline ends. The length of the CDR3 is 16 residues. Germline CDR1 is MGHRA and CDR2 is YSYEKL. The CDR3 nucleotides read TGCGCCAGCAGCCAAGATTCCGGGGATGGCAATCAGCCCCAGCATTTT. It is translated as CASSQDSGDGNQPQHF.

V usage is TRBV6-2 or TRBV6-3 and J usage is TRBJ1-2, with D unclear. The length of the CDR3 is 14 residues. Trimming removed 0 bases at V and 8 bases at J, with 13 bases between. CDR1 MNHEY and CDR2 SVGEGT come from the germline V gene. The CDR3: CASSYSTGFGGYTF. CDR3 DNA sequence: TGTGCCAGCAGTTACTCGACCGGGTTTGGCGGCTACACCTTC.

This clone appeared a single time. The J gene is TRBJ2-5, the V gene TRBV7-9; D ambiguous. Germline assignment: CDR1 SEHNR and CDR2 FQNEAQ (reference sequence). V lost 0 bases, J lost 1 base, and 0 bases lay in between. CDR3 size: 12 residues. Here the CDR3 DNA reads TGTGCCAGCAGCTTAGCCCAAGAGACCCAGTACTTC. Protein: CASSLAQETQYF.

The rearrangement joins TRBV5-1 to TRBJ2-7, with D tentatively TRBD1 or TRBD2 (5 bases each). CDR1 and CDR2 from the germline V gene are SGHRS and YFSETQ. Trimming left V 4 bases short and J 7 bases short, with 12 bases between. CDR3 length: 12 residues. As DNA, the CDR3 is TGCGCCAGCAGCCCTGGGGGTAGGGAGCAGTACTTC. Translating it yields CASSPGGREQYF.

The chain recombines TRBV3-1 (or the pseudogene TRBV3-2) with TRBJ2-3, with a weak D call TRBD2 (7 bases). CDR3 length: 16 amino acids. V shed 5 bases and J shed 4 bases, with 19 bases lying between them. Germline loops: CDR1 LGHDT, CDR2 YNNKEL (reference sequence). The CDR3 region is CASSWNSRGASDTQYF. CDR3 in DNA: TGTGCCAGCAGCTGGAACTCTCGGGGGGCCTCAGATACGCAGTATTTT.

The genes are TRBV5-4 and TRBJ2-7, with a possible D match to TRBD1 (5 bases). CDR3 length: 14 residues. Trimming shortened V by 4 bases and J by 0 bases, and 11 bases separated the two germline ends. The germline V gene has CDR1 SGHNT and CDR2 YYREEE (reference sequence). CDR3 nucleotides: TGTGCCAGCAGCCAGGACACCTACTCCTACGAGCAGTACTTC. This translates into CASSQDTYSYEQYF.

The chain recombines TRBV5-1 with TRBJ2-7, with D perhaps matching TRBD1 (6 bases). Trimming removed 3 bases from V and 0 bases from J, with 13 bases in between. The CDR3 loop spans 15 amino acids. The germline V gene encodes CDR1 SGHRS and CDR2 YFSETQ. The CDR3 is CASSSGRGTSYEQYF. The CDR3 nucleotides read TGCGCCAGCAGCTCCGGAAGGGGGACCTCCTACGAGCAGTACTTC.

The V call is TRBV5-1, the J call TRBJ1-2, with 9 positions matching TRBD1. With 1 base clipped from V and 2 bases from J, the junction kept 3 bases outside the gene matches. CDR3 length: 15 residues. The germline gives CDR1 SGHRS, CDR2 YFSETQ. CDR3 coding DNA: TGCGCCAGCAGCTTGACAGGGGGCGTCAACTATGGCTACACCTTC. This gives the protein CASSLTGGVNYGYTF. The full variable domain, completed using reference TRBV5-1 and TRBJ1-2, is KAGVTQTPRYLIKTRGQQVTLSCSPISGHRSVSWYQQTPGQGLQFLFEYFSETQRNKGNFPGRFSGRQFSNSRSEMNVSTLELGDSALYLCASSLTGGVNYGYTFGSGTRLTVV.

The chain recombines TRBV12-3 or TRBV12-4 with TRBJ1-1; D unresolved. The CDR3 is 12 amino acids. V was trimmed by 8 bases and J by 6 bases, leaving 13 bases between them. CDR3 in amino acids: CASLSSRSEAFF. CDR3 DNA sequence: TGTGCCAGCCTCAGTAGTAGATCTGAAGCTTTCTTT.

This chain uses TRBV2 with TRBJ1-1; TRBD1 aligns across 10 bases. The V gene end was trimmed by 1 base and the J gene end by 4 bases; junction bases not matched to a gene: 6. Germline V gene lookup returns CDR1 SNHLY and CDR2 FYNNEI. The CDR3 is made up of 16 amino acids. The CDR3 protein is CASSEGGTGDPTEAFF. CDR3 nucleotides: TGTGCCAGCAGTGAAGGGGGGACAGGGGACCCCACTGAAGCTTTCTTT.

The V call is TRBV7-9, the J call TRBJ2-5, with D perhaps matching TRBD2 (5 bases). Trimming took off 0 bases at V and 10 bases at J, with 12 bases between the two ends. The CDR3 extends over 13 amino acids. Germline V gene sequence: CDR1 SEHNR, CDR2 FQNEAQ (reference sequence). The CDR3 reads CASSLALIGDQYF. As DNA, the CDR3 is TGTGCCAGCAGCTTAGCCTTGATCGGGGACCAGTACTTC.

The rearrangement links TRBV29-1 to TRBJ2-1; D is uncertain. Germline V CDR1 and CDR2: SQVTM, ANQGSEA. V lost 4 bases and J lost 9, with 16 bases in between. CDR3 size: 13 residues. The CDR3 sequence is CSVGGTVWIEQFF. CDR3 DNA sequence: TGCAGCGTTGGGGGAACAGTCTGGATTGAGCAGTTCTTC.

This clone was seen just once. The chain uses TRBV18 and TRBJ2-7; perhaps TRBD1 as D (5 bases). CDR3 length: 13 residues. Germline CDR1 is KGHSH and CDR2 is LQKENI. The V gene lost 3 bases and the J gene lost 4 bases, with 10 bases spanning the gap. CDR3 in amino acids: CASSPDRQYEQYF. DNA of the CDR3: TGTGCCAGCTCACCTGATCGACAGTACGAGCAGTACTTC.